This paragraph covers one T cell receptor beta chain sequence. Its antigen remains unknown. The source of the sample is a study of vaccination and CD4 T cells after COVID-19. Background on the study: Stimulation of the cells used overlapping spike peptide pools from SARS-CoV-2 and from the common cold coronaviruses HCoV-NL63, HCoV-OC43 and HCoV-229E. Broader study findings: Spike mono-reactivity was shown by 304 of 307 vaccine-specific clones in convalescent patients. In convalescent patients, a median about 86% of post-vaccine SARS-CoV-2-reactive clones appeared only after vaccination. Although the median of SARS-CoV-2-reactive clonotypes rose from roughly 21 to 40, the change was not significant.

The study sequenced cultured CD4+ T cell DNA using the Oncomine TCR Beta short-read assay. MiXCR was run by TCRdb on the PCR reads, yielding one entry per CDR3 protein. Here the sample spans roughly 28,000 distinct CDR3 sequences, 35% to 50% being singletons. Time point specified: late sampling 161 to 241 days after vaccination in a few convalescent patients. Treatment reported: approximately 11-day PBMC culture with coronavirus spike peptide pools or control peptides (ViraFEST assay). CDR3 length: 13 amino acids. The germline gives CDR1 MNHNS, CDR2 SASEGT. The V end was cut by 8 bases, the J end by 1 base, with 11 bases between.

The sample was CD4+ T cells from blood, cultured in vitro, taken about 7 months after SARS-CoV-2 vaccination. This TCR derives from a human donor who had recovered from COVID-19. The V and J genes are TRBV6-1 and TRBJ1-2; D perhaps matches TRBD1 (5 bases). In nucleotides, the CDR3 is TGTGCCAGCCGGGACGGAATTAACTATGGCTACACCTTC. Translating it yields CASRDGINYGYTF.